A selection of T cell receptor beta chains follows, all from one sample in a study of Ad26.COV2.S vaccination and SARS-CoV-2 variants. The table came from immunoSEQ multiplex PCR; TCRdb's copy has only in-frame clones and leaves some out. The sample has 200,000 to 300,000 clones, around 89% seen once. Sequencing used peripheral blood, obtained in a trial of Ad26.COV2.S vaccine versus placebo. Every receptor here comes from a person between 18 and 65 years old who received the Ad26.COV2.S COVID-19 vaccine or a placebo. The CDR3 runs from the conserved cysteine through the conserved F or W. The D gene is left open where the match is weak. Size tells how often a clone was seen (once, few, many) or the class of an expanded clone, and some rows leave it out.

J gene,clone size,V gene,D gene,CDR3 protein,CDR3 DNA
TRBJ2-1,.,TRBV21-1,.,CASSVRDRHLVLGNEQFF,TGTGCCAGCAGCGTCCGGGACAGGCATCTTGTCTTGGGCAATGAGCAGTTCTTC
TRBJ2-3,once,TRBV27,TRBD2,CAIAAAGGPDTQYF,TGTGCCATTGCGGCCGCGGGGGGGCCAGATACGCAGTATTTT
TRBJ1-5,.,TRBV3-1/TRBV3-2,.,CAKNQPQHF,TGTGCCAAAAATCAGCCCCAGCATTTT
TRBJ1-1,.,TRBV7-9,.,CASSAPGQNTEAFF,TGTGCCAGCAGCGCCCCGGGACAGAACACTGAAGCTTTCTTT
TRBJ1-3,.,TRBV19,TRBD1,CASSDRDRGYGNTIYF,TGTGCCAGTAGTGATCGGGACAGGGGGTATGGAAACACCATATATTTT
TRBJ1-5,.,TRBV6-2/TRBV6-3,TRBD1,CASSRTGVYSNQPQHF,TGTGCCAGCAGCCGTACAGGGGTGTATAGCAATCAGCCCCAGCATTTT
TRBJ2-1,.,TRBV5-1,.,CASSPSAGANNEQFF,TGCGCCAGCAGCCCCTCCGCGGGGGCCAACAATGAGCAGTTCTTC
TRBJ2-7,.,TRBV6-2/TRBV6-3,.,CASSYSQQFHYEQYF,TGTGCCAGCAGTTACAGCCAACAATTCCACTACGAGCAGTACTTC
TRBJ1-2,.,TRBV3-1/TRBV3-2,.,CASSQVPLGYGYTF,TGTGCCAGCAGCCAAGTACCCCTGGGCTATGGCTACACCTTC
TRBJ2-2,.,TRBV6-5,.,CASSYRTGELFF,TGTGCCAGCAGTTACAGAACCGGGGAGCTGTTTTTT
TRBJ1-5,.,TRBV6-5,.,CASRKTGVSNRPQHF,TGTGCCAGCAGGAAGACAGGTGTTAGCAATCGGCCCCAGCATTTT
TRBJ1-1,.,TRBV5-1,.,CASSLEGNTEAFF,TGCGCCAGCAGCTTGGAGGGTAACACTGAAGCTTTCTTT
TRBJ2-3,.,TRBV7-6,.,CASSFWTGDTQYF,TGTGCCAGCAGCTTCTGGACGGGAGATACGCAGTATTTT
TRBJ2-5,.,TRBV19,.,CASSPLPGRPQETQYF,TGTGCCAGTAGCCCCTTACCGGGCCGACCCCAAGAGACCCAGTACTTC
TRBJ1-1,.,TRBV5-1,TRBD1,CASSVGQGITEAFF,TGCGCCAGCAGCGTCGGACAGGGGATCACTGAAGCTTTCTTT
TRBJ1-5,.,TRBV7-2,.,CASSGNGGQPQHF,TGTGCCAGCAGCGGAAATGGGGGCCAGCCCCAGCATTTT
TRBJ1-2,.,TRBV27,.,CASSINRNYGYTF,TGTGCCAGCAGTATTAACAGAAACTATGGCTACACCTTC
TRBJ2-1,.,TRBV7-9,TRBD2,CASSTSGGRGRGFNEQFF,TGTGCCAGCAGCACGAGCGGGGGCAGGGGTCGCGGGTTTAATGAGCAGTTCTTC
TRBJ2-7,.,TRBV5-5,.,CASSVQGFSYEQYF,TGTGCCAGCAGCGTTCAGGGTTTCTCCTACGAGCAGTACTTC
TRBJ2-7,.,TRBV9,TRBD1,CASSVSPGQGAYEQYF,TGTGCCAGCAGCGTAAGCCCGGGACAGGGGGCTTACGAGCAGTACTTC
TRBJ1-5,few,TRBV27,.,CASSLFGQPQHF,TGTGCCAGCAGTTTATTTGGTCAGCCCCAGCATTTT
TRBJ1-6,.,TRBV4-3,.,CASSHQGRDNSPLHF,TGCGCCAGCAGCCACCAGGGGAGAGATAATTCACCCCTCCACTTT
TRBJ2-2,.,TRBV28,.,CASRRGTGELFF,TGTGCCAGCAGAAGAGGGACCGGGGAGCTGTTTTTT
TRBJ2-3,.,TRBV7-2,.,CASSLLARQNTDTQYF,TGTGCCAGCAGCTTACTAGCGCGACAGAACACAGATACGCAGTATTTT
TRBJ1-4,.,TRBV30,TRBD1,CAWSVGTGIREKLFF,TGTGCCTGGAGTGTAGGGACAGGTATCCGAGAAAAACTGTTTTTT
TRBJ2-4,.,TRBV30,TRBD2,CAWSRTGGVSAKNIQYF,TGTGCCTGGAGCCGAACTGGGGGGGTTTCAGCCAAAAACATTCAGTACTTC
TRBJ2-7,.,TRBV4-3,.,CASSQRTGTGSYEQYF,TGCGCCAGCAGCCAACGGACCGGGACGGGGTCCTACGAGCAGTACTTC
TRBJ2-3,.,TRBV6-5,.,CASSYSTTDTQYF,TGTGCCAGCAGTTACTCGACCACAGATACGCAGTATTTT
TRBJ1-6,.,TRBV28,.,CASNSQGFWSSYNSPLHF,TGTGCCAGCAATTCCCAGGGTTTCTGGAGCTCCTATAATTCACCCCTCCACTTT
TRBJ2-7,few,TRBV6-5,.,CASSYRRVIDEQYF,TGTGCCAGCAGTTACCGCAGGGTAATCGACGAGCAGTACTTC
TRBJ2-3,.,TRBV30,TRBD2,CAWESGGADTQYF,TGTGCCTGGGAAAGCGGGGGGGCAGATACGCAGTATTTT
TRBJ2-7,.,TRBV6-1,TRBD2,CASSEDPPLAGAYEQYF,TGTGCCAGCAGTGAAGATCCCCCCCTAGCGGGAGCCTACGAGCAGTACTTC